The text below deals with one T cell receptor beta chain. Antigen: not known. The read finishes 3 residues shy of the CDR3 end, and the germline J gene is used to complete it. The data were taken from a study of T cells in women clearing cervical HPV infection. Study information: Control women cleared a single incident HPV16 infection within 12 months. Only a few women had HLA typing results available.

General study findings and limits: Effector/memory and HPV-specific T cells were not isolated, and association timing is unknown. Repertoire richness, not evenness, was significantly elevated in CIN3+ cases versus controls.

Germline values: CDR1 SGHTA, CDR2 FQGNSA. The CDR3 covers 15 residues. The data were produced by immunoSEQ multiplex PCR, yet TCRdb's version contains in-frame clones alone and is incomplete. The sample has just over 20,000 clones. This clonotype was sampled from a woman aged 18 to 75 with a cervical HPV16 infection that either progressed to CIN3+ or cleared (not recorded which). The sequenced sample consisted of blood buffy coat. The genes are TRBV7-2 and TRBJ1-4; 9 bases are shared with TRBD1. The sequenced CDR3 bases are TGTGCCAGCGGGCCCGGACAGGGGAGAAATTCACCA. It encodes CASGPGQGRNSP. The whole CDR3 sequence reads CASGPGQGRNSPLFF.